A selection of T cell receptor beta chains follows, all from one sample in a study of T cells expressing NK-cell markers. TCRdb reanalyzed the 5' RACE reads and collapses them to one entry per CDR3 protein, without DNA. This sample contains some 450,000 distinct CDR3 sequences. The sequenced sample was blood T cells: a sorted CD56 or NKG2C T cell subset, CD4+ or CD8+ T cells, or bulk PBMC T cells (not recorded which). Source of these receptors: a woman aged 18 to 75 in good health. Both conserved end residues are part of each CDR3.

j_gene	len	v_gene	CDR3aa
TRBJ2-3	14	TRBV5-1	CASSPQVSTDTQYF
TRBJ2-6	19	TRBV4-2	CASSQDWGPGGSGANVLTF
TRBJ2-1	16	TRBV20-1	CSANSLTSGSYNEQFF
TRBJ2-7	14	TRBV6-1	CASGGGWRNYEQYF
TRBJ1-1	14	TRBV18	CASSPQGAGTEAFF
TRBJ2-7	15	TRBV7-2	CASSQGLAGTYEQYF
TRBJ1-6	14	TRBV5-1	CASSLVNGNSPLHF
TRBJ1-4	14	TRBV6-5	CASSYAGNGEKLFF
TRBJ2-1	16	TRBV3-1	CASSLPRASGANEQFF
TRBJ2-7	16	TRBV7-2	CASSLGTVTSTYEQYF
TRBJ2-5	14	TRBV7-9	CASSMGSGQETQYF
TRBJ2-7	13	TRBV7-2	CASSYNLGYEQYF
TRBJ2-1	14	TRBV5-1	CASSLGLDYNEQFF
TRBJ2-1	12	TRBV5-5	CASSRLGDEQFF
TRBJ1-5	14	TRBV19	CASSIRISGQPQHF
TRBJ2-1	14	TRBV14	CASTRQGSYNEQFF
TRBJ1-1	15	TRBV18	CASSPPSGARTEAFF
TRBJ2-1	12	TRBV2	CASRGSRNEQFF
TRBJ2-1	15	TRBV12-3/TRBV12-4	CASSPLRGSTNEQFF
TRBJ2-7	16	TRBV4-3	CASSQDLWQTSYEQYF
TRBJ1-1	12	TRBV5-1	CASREGSLEAFF
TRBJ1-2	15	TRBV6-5	CASSTSMGGNYGYTF
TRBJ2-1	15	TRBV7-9	CASSLIGRVDNEQFF
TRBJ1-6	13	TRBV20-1	CSARGWGYSPLHF
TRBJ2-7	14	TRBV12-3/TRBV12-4	CASTFGQGATEQYF
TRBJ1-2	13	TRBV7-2	CASSLQGPSGYTF
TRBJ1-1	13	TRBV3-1	CASSQTRGFEAFF
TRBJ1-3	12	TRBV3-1	CASSQTSGTIYF
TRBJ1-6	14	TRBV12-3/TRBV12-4	CASSYGQGYSPLHF
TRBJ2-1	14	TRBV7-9	CASSLVESYNEQFF
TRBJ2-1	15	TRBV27	CASSKDRVFYNEQFF
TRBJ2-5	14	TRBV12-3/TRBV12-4	CASSLRQLQETQYF
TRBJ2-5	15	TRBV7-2	CASSLARQNGETQYF
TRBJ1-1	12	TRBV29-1	CSVEGVGTEAFF
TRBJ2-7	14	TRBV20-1	CSARAPGLDYEQYF
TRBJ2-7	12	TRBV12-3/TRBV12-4	CASSPGTHEQYF
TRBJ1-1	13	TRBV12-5	CASGSLMTTEAFF
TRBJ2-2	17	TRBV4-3	CASSQVYGTQNTGELFF
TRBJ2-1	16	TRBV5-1	CASSPEGTSPYNEQFF
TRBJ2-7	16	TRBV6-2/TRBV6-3	CASSYPNWVGVHEQYF
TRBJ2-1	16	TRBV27	CASSPQGAGYYNEQFF
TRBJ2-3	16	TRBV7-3	CASSPGLGHSTDTQYF
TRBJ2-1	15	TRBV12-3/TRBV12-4	CASSQLFHGHNEQFF
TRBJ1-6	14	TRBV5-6	CASNGGQFDSPLHF
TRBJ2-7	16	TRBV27	CASSLNGGQGNHEQYF
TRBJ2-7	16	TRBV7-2	CASSLDGREEFYEQYF
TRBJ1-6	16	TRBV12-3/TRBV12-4	CASTEPGTGNNSPLHF
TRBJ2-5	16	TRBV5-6	CASSSDRDRAGKTQYF
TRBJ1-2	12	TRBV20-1	CSAKDKNYGYTF
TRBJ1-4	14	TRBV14	CASRQTATNEKLFF
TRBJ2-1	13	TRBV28	CASTRATYNEQFF
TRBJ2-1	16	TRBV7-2	CASSLQGRERNNEQFF
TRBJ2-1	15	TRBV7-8	CASSLTSGNLNEQFF
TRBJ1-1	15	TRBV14	CASSPAGGLATEAFF
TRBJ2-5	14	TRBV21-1	CASSPPDGQETQYF
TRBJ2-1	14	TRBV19	CASSLAGARGEQFF
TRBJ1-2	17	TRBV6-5	CASSYISQGRSFYGYTF